The 12 T cell receptor beta chains below all came from one sample that was sequenced in a study of identical twins. One entry per CDR3 protein, called by TCRdb with MiXCR from the 5' RACE reads. The sample shows around 340,000 distinct CDR3 sequences, roughly an eighth of them seen only once. This sample was shared with a second study, whose subject was yellow fever vaccine responses in identical twins.

The sample taken for sequencing was CD8+ T cells sorted from blood. The receptor set was obtained from a woman younger than 35 in good health.

The rearrangement links TRBV28 to TRBJ2-3; 7 bases are a match to TRBD1. V dropped 5 bases and J dropped 10; count of bases not matched to a gene: 9. CDR3 length: 13 amino acids. Germline CDR1 MDHEN, CDR2 SYDVKM. The CDR3 DNA reads TGTGCCAGCAGTCTGAATATAGGGGGCGCGCAGTATTTT. It translates to CASSLNIGGAQYF.

The chain links TRBV7-8 to TRBJ2-7; tentatively, D is TRBD2 (5 bases). Trimming took 4 bases from V and 0 from J, leaving 16 bases between them. Looked up from germline, CDR1 is SGHVS and CDR2 is FQNEAQ. This CDR3 spans 16 amino acids. CDR3 in DNA: TGTGCCAGCAGCTCACCCCCCCCGGGAAACTCCTACGAGCAGTACTTC. Encoded protein: CASSSPPPGNSYEQYF.

This clonotype occurred a few times. The genes are TRBV5-1 and TRBJ2-2; 7 bases fit TRBD1. V was pared by 4 bases and J by 0 bases, with 9 bases of the junction left unmatched. From germline, CDR1 is SGHRS and CDR2 YFSETQ. The CDR3 contains 17 residues. CDR3 in DNA: TGCGCCAGCAGCCGGTCGGACAGGAACGCGAACACCGGGGAGCTGTTTTTT. Its protein product is CASSRSDRNANTGELFF.

This clonotype was seen a few times. J is TRBJ2-3 and V is TRBV12-3 or TRBV12-4; 9 bases are a match to TRBD2. The J segment lost 5 bases and the V segment lost 3 bases, leaving 6 bases of the junction unmatched. This CDR3 is 15 amino acids long. The CDR3 loop is CASSFRGRGGDTQYF. CDR3 in DNA: TGTGCCAGCAGTTTTCGCGGGAGGGGAGGAGATACGCAGTATTTT.

This clonotype was seen a handful of times. The rearrangement links TRBV3-1 to TRBJ2-7; D unresolved. Germline values: CDR1 LGHDT, CDR2 YNNKEL (reference sequence). Trimming cost V 1 base and J 7 bases, with 17 bases left between them. CDR3 length: 15 residues. The CDR3 region is CASSQVSATPREQYF. The CDR3 DNA reads as TGTGCCAGCAGCCAAGTGTCAGCCACGCCTCGGGAGCAGTACTTC.

This clonotype has a handful of counts. The chain combines TRBV5-6 with TRBJ2-7; possible D gene TRBD2, 6 bases. Trimming removed 4 bases at V and 3 bases at J, with 14 bases between. Germline V gene data show CDR1 as SGHDT and CDR2 as YYEEEE. The CDR3 is 14 amino acids. The CDR3 sequence: CASSNRDWNYEQYF. CDR3 DNA sequence: TGTGCCAGCAGCAACCGGGACTGGAACTACGAGCAGTACTTC.

At least ten counts were recorded for this clonotype. The rearrangement links TRBV7-9 to TRBJ2-5; the D gene is possibly TRBD1 (5 bases). The germline V and J ends were trimmed by 5 bases and 5 bases, with 15 bases remaining between them. Germline CDR1 SEHNR, CDR2 FQNEAQ (reference sequence). CDR3 length: 14 residues. CDR3 sequence: CASSLDIPGETQYF. Written as DNA, the CDR3 is TGTGCCAGCAGCCTGGACATACCAGGGGAGACCCAGTACTTC.

The table lists this clonotype with a few counts. The chain uses TRBV5-1 and TRBJ2-3; D remains unclear. The CDR3 sequence is 17 residues long. Germline V gives CDR1 SGHRS, CDR2 YFSETQ. Trimming removed 1 base from V and 1 base from J, with 16 bases in between. The CDR3 protein is CASSLSPQDLRTDTQYF. DNA for the CDR3: TGCGCCAGCAGCTTGTCCCCTCAGGATCTCCGCACAGATACGCAGTATTTT.

There are a few counts of this clonotype. This chain joins TRBV6-1 and TRBJ1-1; the match to TRBD1 covers 7 bases. Losses at the gene ends were 4 bases for V and 1 base for J; bases not matched to a gene: 6. CDR1 is MNHNS and CDR2 is SASEGT in the germline V gene. The CDR3 spans 15 residues. The CDR3 nucleotides read TGTGCCAGCAGTGCAGGACAGGTGGAGAACACTGAAGCTTTCTTT. Amino acids: CASSAGQVENTEAFF.

This clonotype has just a few counts. The chain is built from TRBV3-1 and TRBJ1-5, with D possibly matching TRBD1 (5 bases). This CDR3 has 14 amino acids. Trimming cost V 3 bases and J 2 bases, with 8 bases left between them. CDR1 LGHDT and CDR2 YNNKEL come from the germline V gene (reference sequence). In nucleotides, the CDR3 is TGTGCCAGCAGCCAGGACATAGGCAATCAGCCCCAGCATTTT. This sequence encodes CASSQDIGNQPQHF.

This clonotype was recorded many times. J is TRBJ2-3 and V is TRBV12-3 or TRBV12-4, with 7 nucleotides matching TRBD1. CDR3 length: 15 residues. V shed 5 bases and J 0 bases; nucleotides not matched to a gene: 5. In nucleotides, the CDR3 is TGTGCCAGCAGTCACACAGGGGTGAGCACAGATACGCAGTATTTT. Protein sequence: CASSHTGVSTDTQYF.

Many counts were recorded for this clonotype. The gene calls are TRBV12-3 or TRBV12-4 and TRBJ2-2; weak D call: TRBD1 (6 bases). V was clipped by 3 bases and J by 7 bases, with 12 bases between them. This CDR3 comprises 14 residues. CDR3 sequence reads: CASSFPQGRGELFF. The DNA for the CDR3 is TGTGCCAGCAGTTTCCCCCAGGGGCGCGGGGAGCTGTTTTTT.